What follows are 19 T cell receptor beta chains derived from one specimen sequenced in a study of Ad26.COV2.S vaccination and SARS-CoV-2 variants. Documented treatment: around 19 received Ad26.COV2.S at low or high dose, single or two shots; about 5 received placebo; per-sample allocation not given. The study sampled participants on day 63 after the first vaccine or placebo injection. The assay was immunoSEQ multiplex PCR, and TCRdb's table has in-frame clones only and misses some. The table has about 450,000 clones, about 91% seen once. The sample consisted of peripheral blood, taken in a trial of Ad26.COV2.S vaccine versus placebo. These receptors were obtained from a person between 18 and 60 years old who received the Ad26.COV2.S COVID-19 vaccine or a placebo.

CDR3 in amino acids: CASRLRADGGELFF. In nucleotides, the CDR3 is TGTGCCAGCCGATTACGGGCCGACGGCGGGGAGCTGTTTTTT. The chain combines TRBV7-3 with TRBJ2-2, with D unclear. The V and J ends lost 8 bases and 7 bases respectively, with 17 bases between them. The length of the CDR3 is 14 residues. In germline, CDR1 is SGHTA, CDR2 FQGTGA.

The chain employs TRBV5-1 and TRBJ2-7; the match to TRBD2 covers 8 bases. Unmatched junction bases numbered 5, after V lost 3 bases and J lost 6 bases. Germline V CDR1 and CDR2: SGHRS, YFSETQ. The CDR3 runs 13 residues. The CDR3 here is CASSSGGFTEQYF. Written as DNA, the CDR3 is TGCGCCAGCAGCTCGGGGGGGTTCACCGAGCAGTACTTC.

This clone was picked up a small number of times. The gene calls are TRBV29-1 and TRBJ1-6; unclear D gene. This CDR3 is 13 amino acids long. Trimming removed 4 bases from V and 3 bases from J, with 7 bases in between. Germline V gene data show CDR1 as SQVTM and CDR2 as ANQGSEA. As DNA, the CDR3 is TGCAGCGTTGCCAAAAACTATAATTCACCCCTCCACTTT. Translation gives CSVAKNYNSPLHF. Filled out from reference TRBV29-1 and TRBJ1-6, the complete variable domain reads SAVISQKPSRDICQRGTSLTIQCQVDSQVTMMFWYRQQPGQSLTLIATANQGSEATYESGFVIDKFPISRPNLTFSTLTVSNMSPEDSSIYLCSVAKNYNSPLHFGNGTRLTVT.

This chain connects TRBV19 to TRBJ1-1, with unresolved D. CDR3 size: 12 residues. V was pared by 6 bases and J by 2 bases, with 7 bases between. Germline V CDR1 and CDR2: LNHDA, SQIVND (reference sequence). The CDR3 nucleotides are TGTGCCAGTAGCCGGGGTAACACTGAAGCTTTCTTT. This codes for CASSRGNTEAFF.

As to this clone: Other DNA sequences within the sample encode an identical CDR3. V gene TRBV5-6 combines with J gene TRBJ2-2; D is unclear. Germline V gene data show CDR1 as SGHDT and CDR2 as YYEEEE. The germline V and J ends were trimmed by 0 bases and 2 bases, with 5 bases remaining between them. The CDR3 extends over 14 amino acids. CDR3 amino acids: CASSLDLNTGELFF. The CDR3 nucleotides are TGTGCCAGCAGCTTGGACCTTAACACCGGGGAGCTGTTTTTT.

The rearrangement links TRBV15 to TRBJ2-1, with D uncertain. CDR1 LNHNV and CDR2 YYDKDF come from the germline V gene (reference sequence). V was cut by 0 bases and J by 7 bases, with 7 bases left in between. CDR3 length: 13 residues. CDR3 sequence: CATSRDRINEQFF. The CDR3 DNA follows: TGTGCCACCAGCAGAGACAGGATAAATGAGCAGTTCTTC.

The chain links TRBV6-5 to TRBJ2-6, with 8 positions matching TRBD2. The CDR3 is 15 residues long. V was clipped by 5 bases and J by 5 bases; unmatched bases: 5. Germline lookup yields CDR1 MNHEY and CDR2 SVGAGI. In DNA form, the CDR3 reads TGTGCCAGCAGTCGGGAGGGTTCCAGGGCCAACGTCCTGACTTTC. This codes for CASSREGSRANVLTF.

This chain joins TRBV6-5 and TRBJ1-5; possibly TRBD1 for D (6 bases). V was shortened by 11 bases and J by 2 bases, with 19 bases between the two germline ends. The CDR3 sequence is 15 residues long. Germline CDR1 MNHEY, CDR2 SVGAGI. CDR3 loop: CASIQGPLGNQPQHF. The DNA of the CDR3 is TGTGCCTCCATACAGGGACCTCTGGGCAATCAGCCCCAGCATTTT.

The table lists this clone with a count of one. The chain links TRBV27 to TRBJ2-3; D is ambiguous. This CDR3 is built from 18 residues. Per the germline V gene, CDR1 is MNHEY and CDR2 is SMNVEV (reference sequence). V was pared by 3 bases and J by 2 bases, with 21 bases between. CDR3 DNA: TGTGCCAGCAGTTTCCTAACCCCCCTGAGAGGATACACAGATACGCAGTATTTT. This sequence encodes CASSFLTPLRGYTDTQYF.

This clone was seen only a few times. The CDR3 is CASSPRPGGATPTDTQYF. The CDR3 DNA reads as TGTGCCAGCAGCCCGCGCCCCGGGGGGGCCACGCCAACAGATACGCAGTATTTT. The chain links TRBV11-2 to TRBJ2-3; 8 bases align to TRBD2. The CDR3 loop spans 18 amino acids. Unmatched junction bases numbered 16, after V lost 5 bases and J lost 3 bases. The germline CDR1 and CDR2 sequences are SGHAT and FQNNGV.

This clone was recorded only once. The rearrangement uses TRBV20-1 and TRBJ2-5, with 9 bases lining up with TRBD2. Losses at the gene ends were 3 bases for V and 5 bases for J; bases not matched to a gene: 10. CDR3 length: 15 residues. Germline V gene lookup returns CDR1 DFQATT and CDR2 SNEGSKA (reference sequence). The CDR3 nucleotides read TGCAGTGCTAGTTCCGCGGGGGGGCCGCGGGAGACCCAGTACTTC. Its translation is CSASSAGGPRETQYF.

This clone has more than one count but fewer than ten. The V and J genes are TRBV5-1 and TRBJ2-7, with D unclear. From germline, CDR1 is SGHRS and CDR2 YFSETQ. With 5 bases removed from V and 5 bases from J, the gap between germline ends came to 14 bases. The CDR3 runs to 13 residues. Here the CDR3 DNA reads TGCGCCAGCAGACGATCGACATCCCACGAGCAGTACTTC. Amino acids: CASRRSTSHEQYF.

The chain has TRBV7-8 and TRBJ2-7, with D tentatively TRBD1 (5 bases). V lost 5 bases to trimming and J lost 1 base, with 12 bases between them. From germline, CDR1 is SGHVS and CDR2 FQNEAQ. This CDR3 comprises 14 residues. The DNA of the CDR3 is TGTGCCAGCAGCCGAGGAGACAGTTCCTACGAGCAGTACTTC. Protein: CASSRGDSSYEQYF.

The gene calls are TRBV30 and TRBJ1-6, with a weak D call TRBD1 (5 bases). CDR3 length: 14 residues. Germline V gives CDR1 GTSNPN, CDR2 SVGIG (reference sequence). Trimming removed 7 bases at V and 7 bases at J, with 17 bases between. CDR3 in DNA: TGTGCCTCGACCGGCGGGACGGCGAATTCACCCCTCCACTTT. Protein product: CASTGGTANSPLHF.

The gene calls are TRBV18 and TRBJ1-1; D is undetermined. From germline, CDR1 is KGHSH and CDR2 LQKENI. The CDR3 totals 14 residues. V was cut by 0 bases and J by 1 base, with 6 bases left in between. CDR3 bases: TGTGCCAGCTCACCACCTAAGGAGAACACTGAAGCTTTCTTT. Protein: CASSPPKENTEAFF.

The V and J genes are TRBV7-3 and TRBJ2-7, with 8 bases identical to TRBD1. CDR1 SGHTA and CDR2 FQGTGA come from the germline V gene. With V trimmed by 6 bases and J by 0 bases, 4 bases remained unmatched. This CDR3 is 14 amino acids long. In nucleotides, the CDR3 is TGTGCCAGCAGGGGCGGGACAGGCTCCTACGAGCAGTACGTC. Residues: CASRGGTGSYEQYV.

The chain carries TRBV4-1 and TRBJ2-3; 13 bases match TRBD2. This CDR3 comprises 15 residues. Germline loops: CDR1 MGHRA, CDR2 YSYEKL. Germline trimming cut 1 base from V and 5 bases from J; bases unmatched to any gene: 0. The CDR3 DNA follows: TGCGCCAGCAGCCAAGGACTAGCGGGAGGAGATACGCAGTATTTT. It yields the protein CASSQGLAGGDTQYF.

CDR3 region: CASSVGLAVLPDYNEQFF. In nucleotides, the CDR3 is TGTGCCAGCAGCGTAGGCCTAGCGGTACTACCTGACTACAATGAGCAGTTCTTC. The chain recombines TRBV9 with TRBJ2-1; 7 bases are a match to TRBD2. The V gene end was trimmed by 0 bases and the J gene end by 3 bases; junction bases not matched to a gene: 12. The CDR3 is made up of 18 amino acids. The germline gives CDR1 SGDLS, CDR2 YYNGEE.

The chain links TRBV2 to TRBJ2-7, with D possibly TRBD2 on 5 matching bases. The V and J ends lost 2 bases and 5 bases respectively, with 10 bases between them. CDR3 length equals 13 residues. CDR1 and CDR2 (germline): SNHLY, FYNNEI. CDR3 DNA sequence: TGTGCCAGCAGTGAACCGGGGTTTAACGAGCAGTACGTC. The encoded protein is CASSEPGFNEQYV.